The clone carrying this T cell receptor beta chain was seen once. This sample was taken from a study of blood T cell repertoires in COVID-19. Study context: Sources were T cells, B-cell-depleted T cells, or PBMCs; the material itself was cDNA or gDNA.

Original data processing: Cell counts per sample came from amplifying reference gene primers. Generated by immunoSEQ multiplex PCR, the TCRdb table keeps only in-frame clones and is missing some. From that table come the V and J calls and clone size; the DNA was used to work out D and trimming. The sample comprises fewer than 350,000 clones, 87% of which are singletons, and around 9.9% rests with the top ten. This TCR came from a man aged 30 to 39 with COVID-19, enrolled during active disease. The specimen was peripheral blood.

The CDR3 sequence: CASGGQGTYNEQFF. In DNA form, the CDR3 reads TGTGCCAGCGGGGGACAGGGCACCTACAATGAGCAGTTCTTC. The chain uses TRBV11-1 and TRBJ2-1; TRBD1 matches 9 bases. The germline V gene has CDR1 SGHAT and CDR2 FQDESV (reference sequence). V gave up 8 bases and J gave up 2 bases; unmatched junction bases: 4. This CDR3 has 14 amino acids.